These 15 T cell receptor beta chains originate from one sample sequenced in a study of low-dose radiotherapy and immunotherapy resistance in tumors. Covering alpha and beta chains, TRAV- and TRBV-specific primers were used for the first-strand cDNA. TCRs underwent 15 to 25 PCR cycles of amplification with a constant-region primer and V-primer adapter. TCRdb reanalysed the reads using MiXCR and keeps one entry per CDR3 protein. The sample carries 13,000 to 15,000 distinct CDR3 sequences, more than 60% recorded once. These receptors were taken from a human donor with advanced metastatic prostate, ovarian, gallbladder or colorectal cancer (not recorded which). This table probably holds off-target reads from a library built for another chain.

The chain joins TRBV29-1 to TRBJ1-1, with 10 bases aligning to TRBD1. Germline assignment: CDR1 SQVTM and CDR2 ANQGSEA. This CDR3 region has 15 residues. V lost 4 bases, J lost 3 bases, and 8 bases stayed unmatched. This chain's CDR3 is CSVVGAGTGDTEAFF. CDR3 nucleotide sequence: TGCAGCGTTGTGGGAGCCGGGACAGGGGACACTGAAGCTTTCTTT.

V is TRBV5-4 and J is TRBJ2-6; the match to TRBD1 covers 9 bases. This CDR3 is built from 19 residues. After removal of 0 bases from V and 0 bases from J, the junction contained 7 bases not matched to a gene. Germline V gene lookup returns CDR1 SGHNT and CDR2 YYREEE (reference sequence). The CDR3 nucleotides read TGTGCCAGCAGCTTGGGGGGGGGACAGGGCTCCTCTGGGGCCAACGTCCTGACTTTC. This sequence encodes CASSLGGGQGSSGANVLTF. Complete variable domain (other parts from reference TRBV5-4 and TRBJ2-6): ETGVTQSPTHLIKTRGQQVTLRCSSQSGHNTVSWYQQALGQGPQFIFQYYREEENGRGNFPPRFSGLQFPNYSSELNVNALELDDSALYLCASSLGGGQGSSGANVLTFGAGSRLTVL.

This chain uses TRBV5-1 with TRBJ2-2, with 14 nucleotides matching TRBD2. Trimming took 3 bases from V and 5 from J; bases not matched to a gene: 3. There are 16 residues in the CDR3. Germline V gives CDR1 SGHRS, CDR2 YFSETQ. The CDR3 DNA sequence: TGCGCCAGCAGCTCCGGGACTAGCGGGGGTACCGGGGAGCTGTTTTTT. Translation: CASSSGTSGGTGELFF.

This chain links TRBV4-1 with TRBJ2-5; D is perhaps TRBD2 (6 bases). Per the germline V gene, CDR1 is MGHRA and CDR2 is YSYEKL. The CDR3 loop spans 15 amino acids. Trimming cost V 5 bases and J 4 bases, with 17 bases left between them. CDR3 sequence reads: CASSTRLAAGETQYF. CDR3 in DNA: TGCGCCAGCAGCACCCGGTTAGCGGCGGGAGAGACCCAGTACTTC.

This chain uses TRBV2 with TRBJ2-7; the match to TRBD2 covers 9 bases. The germline V gene has CDR1 SNHLY and CDR2 FYNNEI. V lost 0 bases, J lost 6 bases, and 9 bases stayed unmatched. This CDR3 has 16 residues. CDR3 coding DNA: TGTGCCAGCAGTGAAGCGTGGGGTAGCGGGGGTGGCGAGCAGTACTTC. Protein product: CASSEAWGSGGGEQYF. Filled out from reference TRBV2 and TRBJ2-7, the complete variable domain reads EPEVTQTPSHQVTQMGQEVILRCVPISNHLYFYWYRQILGQKVEFLVSFYNNEISEKSEIFDDQFSVERPDGSNFTLKIRSTKLEDSAMYFCASSEAWGSGGGEQYFGPGTRLTVT.

The gene calls are TRBV6-5 and TRBJ1-1; D ambiguous. CDR3 length: 15 amino acids. The germline V and J ends were trimmed by 2 bases and 2 bases, with 12 bases remaining between them. Per germline, CDR1 MNHEY and CDR2 SVGAGI. The CDR3 is CASSYGVWRNTEAFF. CDR3 DNA sequence: TGTGCCAGCAGTTACGGAGTTTGGAGAAACACTGAAGCTTTCTTT.

The chain carries TRBV2 and TRBJ1-5; D possibly corresponds to TRBD1 (6 bases). There are 15 residues in the CDR3. The germline gives CDR1 SNHLY, CDR2 FYNNEI. Trimming removed 6 bases at V and 3 bases at J, with 15 bases between. CDR3 coding DNA: TGTGCCAGCAGGTTAATCCGGGACACCAATCAGCCCCAGCATTTT. This sequence encodes CASRLIRDTNQPQHF.

The V gene is TRBV6-4, the J gene TRBJ1-6, with TRBD1 matching 7 bases. The CDR3 sequence is 13 residues long. CDR1 is MRHNA, CDR2 SNTAGT, per germline. V lost 8 bases, J lost 10 bases, and 8 bases stayed unmatched. For the CDR3, the DNA is TGTGCCAGCCGTAATACAGGGGACTCACCCCTCCACTTT. Its protein product is CASRNTGDSPLHF.

This chain joins TRBV14 and TRBJ2-2, with TRBD1 as a possible D gene (5 bases). The CDR3 contains 13 residues. Germline CDR1 SGHDN, CDR2 FVKESK. V was trimmed by 4 bases and J by 7 bases, leaving 10 bases between them. The CDR3 reads CASSPRAGGELFF. DNA of the CDR3: TGTGCCAGCAGCCCCAGGGCCGGCGGGGAGCTGTTTTTT.

This clonotype came up a few times. V gene TRBV5-1 combines with J gene TRBJ2-6; no firm D call. CDR1 and CDR2 (germline): SGHRS, YFSETQ. The length of the CDR3 is 18 residues. V shed 5 bases and J shed 0 bases, with 18 bases lying between them. DNA for the CDR3: TGCGCCAGCAGATTCCAAGGCGGATACTCCTCTGGGGCCAACGTCCTGACTTTC. It translates to CASRFQGGYSSGANVLTF.

This clonotype was detected only once. The gene calls are TRBV12-3 or TRBV12-4 and TRBJ2-1, with a tentative D call TRBD1 (5 bases). This CDR3 is built from 15 residues. Trimming removed 0 bases from V and 5 bases from J, with 11 bases in between. The DNA of the CDR3 is TGTGCCAGCAGTTTAGCGCTAGGGGCAGACAATGAGCAGTTCTTC. Its protein is CASSLALGADNEQFF.

This clonotype was seen a handful of times. The chain carries TRBV5-1 and TRBJ1-5, with D hard to call. CDR1 is SGHRS, CDR2 YFSETQ, per germline. Trimming shortened V by 0 bases and J by 1 base, and 8 bases separated the two germline ends. The CDR3 runs 15 residues. This chain's CDR3 is CASSLGLGSNQPQHF. CDR3 coding DNA: TGCGCCAGCAGCTTGGGCCTCGGGAGCAATCAGCCCCAGCATTTT. The full variable domain, with the rest looked up from reference TRBV5-1 and TRBJ1-5, is KAGVTQTPRYLIKTRGQQVTLSCSPISGHRSVSWYQQTPGQGLQFLFEYFSETQRNKGNFPGRFSGRQFSNSRSEMNVSTLELGDSALYLCASSLGLGSNQPQHFGDGTRLSIL.

This chain connects TRBV12-3 or TRBV12-4 to TRBJ2-7; tentative D call: TRBD1 (6 bases). The ends were cut back, 4 bases at V and 2 bases at J, with 18 bases in the middle. The CDR3 length is 16 residues. CDR3 nucleotides: TGTGCCAGCAGTTCAACCGACAGGTTTGCCACCTACGAGCAGTACTTC. This encodes CASSSTDRFATYEQYF.

The chain combines TRBV2 with TRBJ2-3; no definite D call. This CDR3 has 14 amino acids. Germline V gene lookup returns CDR1 SNHLY and CDR2 FYNNEI. V was shortened by 4 bases and J by 3 bases, with 11 bases between the two germline ends. As DNA, the CDR3 is TGTGCCAGCAGTGTTAGGAGCACGACAGATACGCAGTATTTT. This encodes CASSVRSTTDTQYF.

This chain uses TRBV5-1 with TRBJ2-7; D is possibly TRBD1 (6 bases). This CDR3 comprises 16 residues. V was shortened by 4 bases and J by 0 bases, with 17 bases between the two germline ends. Germline V gene lookup returns CDR1 SGHRS and CDR2 YFSETQ. In nucleotides, the CDR3 is TGCGCCAGCAGCCTGGCCTTGGGGGCGAGCTCCTACGAGCAGTACTTC. Translated, it gives CASSLALGASSYEQYF.